The 7 T cell receptor beta chains presented below share a single source sample, sequenced in a study of T cells in Graves' hyperthyroidism and ophthalmopathy. Amplified TCR beta CDR3 regions came from RNA transcripts. HTBI primers drove first-round RT-PCR of the TCR CDR3. One entry per CDR3 protein results from TCRdb running MiXCR on the multiplex PCR reads. The table lists fewer than 700,000 distinct CDR3 sequences, approximately 17% of them singletons. The sequencing input was blood. These receptors originate from a woman aged 18-35 years with Graves' ophthalmopathy.

V usage is TRBV9 and J usage is TRBJ1-1; tentative D call: TRBD1 (5 bases). This CDR3 contains 12 residues. V was clipped by 5 bases and J by 7 bases, with 12 bases between them. Germline CDR1 SGDLS, CDR2 YYNGEE. CDR3 nucleotides: TGTGCCAGCAGTACGGGGGGACTTGAAGCTTTCTTT. Its translation is CASSTGGLEAFF. Based on the CDR3 plus reference TRBV9 and TRBJ1-1, the full variable domain is DSGVTQTPKHLITATGQRVTLRCSPRSGDLSVYWYQQSLDQGLQFLIQYYNGEERAKGNILERFSAQQFPDLHSELNLSSLELGDSALYFCASSTGGLEAFFGQGTRLTVV.

This clonotype has just a few counts. This chain uses TRBV7-8 with TRBJ1-6, with TRBD1 identical over 8 bases. This CDR3 comprises 17 residues. J lost 0 bases, V lost 3 bases, and 4 bases had no gene match. Germline CDR1 reads SGHVS; CDR2 reads FQNEAQ. This chain's CDR3 is CASSLDRASSYNSPLHF. Written as DNA, the CDR3 is TGTGCCAGCAGCTTGGACAGGGCAAGCTCCTATAATTCACCCCTCCACTTT.

V and J are TRBV7-9 and TRBJ2-3, with 8 bases lining up with TRBD1. Germline values: CDR1 SEHNR, CDR2 FQNEAQ (reference sequence). The CDR3 covers 13 residues. Losses at the gene ends were 5 bases for V and 7 bases for J; bases not matched to a gene: 5. This CDR3 is CASSQTGDNTQYF. CDR3 coding DNA: TGTGCCAGCAGCCAGACAGGGGACAATACGCAGTATTTT.

This clonotype was counted only a few times. The chain combines TRBV6-2 or TRBV6-3 with TRBJ2-1; 7 nucleotides agree with TRBD2. The CDR3 is made up of 13 amino acids. V shed 5 bases and J 8 bases; nucleotides not matched to a gene: 6. The germline CDR1 and CDR2 sequences are MNHEY and SVGEGT. The CDR3 sequence: CASSQLARYEQFF. The DNA for the CDR3 is TGTGCCAGCAGTCAACTAGCGAGGTATGAGCAGTTCTTC.

V usage is TRBV7-2 and J usage is TRBJ2-1; TRBD2 matches at 11 bases. Germline CDR1 reads SGHTA; CDR2 reads FQGNSA. CDR3 length: 14 residues. V was clipped by 3 bases and J by 13 bases; unmatched bases: 8. In nucleotides, the CDR3 is TGTGCCAGCAGCTTCCTAGCGGGGGGCGAGACCCAGTTCTTC. It specifies CASSFLAGGETQFF. Variable domain in full (rest from reference TRBV7-2 and TRBJ2-1): GAGVSQSPSNKVTEKGKDVELRCDPISGHTALYWYRQSLGQGLEFLIYFQGNSAPDKSGLPSDRFSAERTGGSVSTLTIQRTQQEDSAVYLCASSFLAGGETQFFGPGTRLTVL.

The V and J genes are TRBV20-1 and TRBJ2-7; TRBD2 aligns across 10 bases. The CDR3 totals 14 residues. From germline, CDR1 is DFQATT and CDR2 SNEGSKA (reference sequence). Germline trimming cut 6 bases from V and 0 bases from J; bases unmatched to any gene: 5. The CDR3 DNA follows: TGCAGTGCCACACTAGCGGGGCGCTCCTACGAGCAGTACTTC. Its translation is CSATLAGRSYEQYF.

This clonotype was counted at least ten times. J is TRBJ1-1 and V is TRBV11-2; D remains unclear. Germline V gene sequence: CDR1 SGHAT, CDR2 FQNNGV. The V end was cut by 1 base, the J end by 1 base, with 4 bases between. CDR3 size: 13 residues. Here the CDR3 reads CASSLARNTEAFF. CDR3 coding DNA: TGTGCCAGCAGCTTAGCCAGGAACACTGAAGCTTTCTTT.